Listed below are T cell receptor beta chains from one sample, sequenced in a study of early stage breast cancer tumors. Profiled with immunoSEQ multiplex PCR; TCRdb holds only in-frame clones, not every one. The sample has under 35,000 clones, 84% seen once. Sequencing used blood. These receptors were collected from a person aged 50-59 years with breast cancer. The CDR3 runs from the conserved cysteine through the conserved F or W. A D gene is named only where the DNA matches it firmly.

D gene	V gene	J gene	CDR3 DNA	CDR3 protein
TRBD2	TRBV19	TRBJ2-2	TGTGCCAGTAAGGATCGGACTAGCGGAACCGGGGAGCTGTTTTTT	CASKDRTSGTGELFF
NA	TRBV30	TRBJ1-2	TGTGCCCATATCGGTTTCGCCGACCGACGTAACTATAACTATGGCTACACCTTC	CAHIGFADRRNYNYGYTF
NA	TRBV19	TRBJ2-4	TGTGCCAGTAGTCCCCTCGAAAGGGGAAACATTCAGTACTTC	CASSPLERGNIQYF
NA	TRBV29-1	TRBJ1-3	TGCAGCGTCGTGGGAATCTCTGGAAACACCATATATTTT	CSVVGISGNTIYF
TRBD2	TRBV18	TRBJ2-1	TGTGCCAGCTCACCAACGCGGACTAGCGTCAAGAGCTCCTACAATGAGCAGTTCTTC	CASSPTRTSVKSSYNEQFF
NA	TRBV5-6	TRBJ1-4	TGTGCCAGCAGCTTCGGCCAGCGGAGGGAAAAACTGTTTTTT	CASSFGQRREKLFF
TRBD1	TRBV10-3	TRBJ2-7	TGTGCCATCAGCCCAGGGAGACAAAGCTTAGACAGGGGATCCTACGAGCAGTACTTC	CAISPGRQSLDRGSYEQYF
NA	TRBV21-1	TRBJ2-3	TGTGCCAGCACCATTGCGGATGGGGCTGCGCAGTATTTT	CASTIADGAAQYF
NA	TRBV5-1	TRBJ2-1	TGCGCCAGCAGCTTGGGCTTAACCTCCTCCTACAATGAGCAGTTCTTC	CASSLGLTSSYNEQFF
NA	TRBV12-2	TRBJ2-7	TGTGCAAGTCGCTGCTACAGGGGAGTACCCTACGAGCAGTACTTC	CASRCYRGVPYEQYF
TRBD1	TRBV11-2	TRBJ1-2	TGTGCCAGCAGCTCCCGGACAGGTTATTCCTATGGCTACACCTTC	CASSSRTGYSYGYTF
TRBD1	TRBV5-5	TRBJ1-2	TGTGCCAGCAGCCCGTGGGGACAGGAGGGCTATGGCTACACCTTC	CASSPWGQEGYGYTF
NA	TRBV7-9	TRBJ2-7	TGTGCCAGCAGCTTTGAGACACTAGAGCAGTACTTC	CASSFETLEQYF
NA	TRBV14	TRBJ2-2	TGTGCCAGCAGCCAAGTCATCCGCACCGGGGAGCTGTTTTTT	CASSQVIRTGELFF
NA	TRBV29-1	TRBJ1-2	TGCAGCGCTCAGGGGCCTAACTATGGCTACACCTTC	CSAQGPNYGYTF
NA	TRBV5-1	TRBJ1-1	TGCGCCAGCAGCTTTGGCGAACAGGGTGGCACTGAAGCTTTCTTT	CASSFGEQGGTEAFF